Listed below are T cell receptor beta chains from one sample, sequenced in a study of cytomegalovirus exposure and HLA in healthy donors. Assay used: immunoSEQ multiplex PCR; TCRdb lists only in-frame clones, some missing. In all, the sample yields 70,000 or so clones. Sequencing was performed on PBMCs. These receptors were obtained from a female donor in good health and CMV-seropositive. CDR3s include the opening cysteine and the closing phenylalanine or tryptophan. Fields, in order: V gene, J gene, D gene, CDR3 protein, CDR3 DNA. The D gene is left open where the match is weak.

V: TRBV6-5; J: TRBJ1-6; D: TRBD1; CDR3: CASSAGTGHNSPLHF; DNA: TGTGCCAGCAGTGCCGGGACAGGCCATAATTCACCCCTCCACTTT
V: TRBV4-3; J: TRBJ1-1; D: .; CDR3: CASSQDRSLGTEAFF; DNA: TGCGCCAGCAGCCAAGATCGATCTCTCGGGACTGAAGCTTTCTTT
V: TRBV7-2; J: TRBJ2-7; D: TRBD2; CDR3: CASSLEGLAALYEQYF; DNA: TGTGCCAGCAGCCTAGAGGGACTAGCGGCACTATACGAGCAGTACTTC
V: TRBV14; J: TRBJ2-4; D: .; CDR3: CASSRAPSPRIQYF; DNA: TGTGCCAGCAGCCGAGCCCCTTCCCCCCGGATTCAGTACTTC
V: TRBV7-2; J: TRBJ2-3; D: TRBD2; CDR3: CASSSPGLVVADTQYF; DNA: TGTGCCAGCAGCTCTCCGGGACTAGTAGTCGCAGATACGCAGTATTTT
V: TRBV2; J: TRBJ2-7; D: .; CDR3: CASSEGWGEEQYF; DNA: TGTGCCAGCAGTGAAGGATGGGGGGAAGAGCAGTACTTC
V: TRBV7-8; J: TRBJ2-2; D: .; CDR3: CASSLALGTFGELFF; DNA: TGTGCCAGCAGCTTAGCGTTAGGGACATTCGGGGAGCTGTTTTTT
V: TRBV6-4; J: TRBJ2-3; D: TRBD2; CDR3: CASSAASGGADTQYF; DNA: TGTGCCAGCAGTGCGGCTAGCGGGGGCGCAGATACGCAGTATTTT
V: TRBV4-2; J: TRBJ1-2; D: .; CDR3: CASSQEAEGGYTF; DNA: TGTGCCAGCAGCCAAGAAGCCGAGGGCGGCTACACCTTC
V: TRBV6-6; J: TRBJ1-1; D: .; CDR3: CASSYSRRGSEAFF; DNA: TGTGCCAGCAGTTACTCGAGGCGGGGTTCTGAAGCTTTCTTT
V: TRBV2; J: TRBJ1-1; D: .; CDR3: CASSGGLGRGTEAFF; DNA: TGTGCCAGCAGTGGGGGGTTGGGCAGGGGCACTGAAGCTTTCTTT
V: TRBV2; J: TRBJ1-2; D: TRBD1; CDR3: CASSPGTVYGYTF; DNA: TGTGCCAGCAGCCCCGGGACAGTCTATGGCTACACCTTC
V: TRBV18; J: TRBJ2-1; D: TRBD2; CDR3: CASSPASGTRYGQFF; DNA: TGTGCCAGCTCACCAGCCTCCGGGACTAGGTACGGGCAGTTCTTC
V: TRBV27; J: TRBJ2-1; D: .; CDR3: CASSLGAGADNEQFF; DNA: TGTGCCAGCAGTTTAGGCGCCGGAGCCGACAATGAGCAGTTCTTC
V: TRBV5-1; J: TRBJ2-2; D: .; CDR3: CASKESSNTGELFF; DNA: TGCGCCAGCAAGGAGAGTTCGAACACCGGGGAGCTGTTTTTT
V: TRBV27; J: TRBJ2-3; D: .; CDR3: CASSLAGATDTQYF; DNA: TGTGCCAGCAGTTTAGCGGGTGCTACAGATACGCAGTATTTT
V: TRBV18; J: TRBJ1-2; D: .; CDR3: CASSPQDSDGYTF; DNA: TGTGCCAGCTCACCCCAAGACTCGGATGGCTACACCTTC
V: TRBV4-1; J: TRBJ1-4; D: .; CDR3: CASSQDALGGEYEKLFF; DNA: TGCGCCAGCAGCCAAGATGCCTTAGGAGGGGAGTATGAAAAACTGTTTTTT
V: TRBV4-3; J: TRBJ1-2; D: TRBD1; CDR3: CASSFSGQGDYGYTF; DNA: TGCGCCAGCAGCTTCAGCGGGCAGGGGGACTATGGCTACACCTTC
V: TRBV5-4; J: TRBJ1-1; D: TRBD1; CDR3: CASSLDPGIPGGTEAFF; DNA: TGTGCCAGCAGCTTGGATCCTGGGATCCCAGGGGGGACTGAAGCTTTCTTT
V: TRBV5-1; J: TRBJ2-7; D: .; CDR3: CASSLGGTYYEQYF; DNA: TGCGCCAGCAGCTTGGGTGGGACTTACTACGAGCAGTACTTC
V: TRBV28; J: TRBJ1-5; D: .; CDR3: CASSRSGGSSNQPQHF; DNA: TGTGCCAGCAGTCGCAGCGGGGGATCCAGCAATCAGCCCCAGCATTTT
V: TRBV7-2; J: TRBJ1-2; D: .; CDR3: CASSPKTVANYGYTF; DNA: TGTGCCAGCAGCCCTAAGACAGTAGCTAACTATGGCTACACCTTC
V: TRBV4-3; J: TRBJ2-1; D: TRBD2; CDR3: CASSQEEAGGYNEQFF; DNA: TGCGCCAGCAGCCAAGAAGAAGCGGGGGGCTACAATGAGCAGTTCTTC